This T cell receptor beta chain was sequenced during a study of OX40 agonist ivuxolimab in advanced cancers. Broader study findings: People who partly responded at 0.1-3.0 mg/kg had some of the least clonal expansion seen. It was not determined which antigens were specifically recognized by the peripheral T cells that had undergone clonal expansion.

It was autoimmune disease history or systemic immunosuppression that excluded patients. Germline V CDR1 and CDR2: ENHRY, SYGVKD. Trimming pared 0 bases from V and 4 bases from J, leaving 12 bases between. This CDR3 spans 15 amino acids. Comment on this clone: Antigen specificity is unknown.

Some clones are missing from TCRdb's copy, which holds only in-frame ones; the method was immunoSEQ multiplex PCR. This sample carries approximately 15,000 clones, 70% of them seen once, and the ten largest clones take around 35%. The sequencing used CD4+ or CD8+ T cells sorted from blood, collected in a trial of the OX40 agonist ivuxolimab. The source is an adult with an advanced solid tumor such as melanoma, head and neck, liver or kidney cancer. The chain joins TRBV10-3 to TRBJ1-2; weak D call: TRBD1 (5 bases). DNA for the CDR3: TGTGCCATCAGTGAGTCGGGGACGTCCGGCTATGGCTACACCTTC. It encodes CAISESGTSGYGYTF.